This TCR beta chain is drawn from a study of spatial heterogeneity in lung cancer. Findings of the study overall: Higher tumor mutation counts went along with higher counts of expanded intratumoral alpha and beta TCRs.

The V gene lost 0 bases and the J gene lost 4 bases, with 14 bases spanning the gap. The CDR3 has 16 residues. Germline lookup yields CDR1 WNHNN and CDR2 SYGVQD (reference sequence). Time point described: sample taken at primary tumor resection. Within the sample, this clonotype is medium-sized. Its antigen is unidentified. In a library made to pick up alpha chains, this beta chain is a stray read with a size that means little. TCRdb re-derived calls from the 5' RACE reads in MiXCR, one entry per CDR3 protein. The profile shows about 8,100 distinct CDR3 sequences, under 15% of them singletons. The J gene is TRBJ2-3, the V gene TRBV10-1; a possible D gene is TRBD2 (6 bases). The material sequenced was lung tumor tissue, taken at surgery. This sequence originates from a male donor with early-stage non-small cell lung cancer. The chain's CDR3 is CASSESTGVGADTQYF. Written as DNA, the CDR3 is TGCGCCAGCAGTGAGTCGACGGGAGTGGGGGCAGATACGCAGTATTTT.